This entry lists 32 T cell receptor beta chains sequenced from one sample in a study of T-cell memory formation after mild COVID-19. TCRdb reprocessed the 5' RACE reads via MiXCR and lists one record per CDR3 protein. The data show about 350,000 distinct CDR3 sequences, with roughly an eighth seen just once and 22% held by the top ten. Sequenced sample: PBMCs or a T cell subset sorted from them (not recorded which). The receptors derive from a man younger than 35 who had mild COVID-19 (a few samples of this study predate the infection). Cell type and time point are not known.

This clonotype was picked up a small number of times. This rearrangement joins TRBV10-3 to TRBJ1-5, with no clear D. The CDR3 extends over 14 amino acids. Trimming shortened V by 0 bases and J by 4 bases, and 7 bases separated the two germline ends. Per the germline V gene, CDR1 is ENHRY and CDR2 is SYGVKD. CDR3 nucleotide sequence: TGTGCCATCAGTGAGTCGAGAGCTAATCAGCCCCAGCATTTT. Translating gives CAISESRANQPQHF.

Ten or more counts support this clonotype. The J gene is TRBJ2-5, the V gene TRBV11-2; D is uncertain. CDR1 and CDR2 from the germline V gene are SGHAT and FQNNGV. This CDR3 is 13 amino acids long. Deletions cut 4 bases from V and 5 bases from J, with 11 bases between. CDR3: CASSSQPVETQYF. The CDR3 nucleotides read TGTGCCAGCAGCTCACAGCCGGTGGAGACCCAGTACTTC.

This clonotype was seen a few times. The DNA of the CDR3 is TGTGCCAGCAGTTACATCGAGGGAGGTGGCTACACCTTC. Translating gives CASSYIEGGGYTF. This sequence joins TRBV6-2 or TRBV6-3 and TRBJ1-2; D not certain. The germline gives CDR1 MNHEY, CDR2 SVGEGT. V dropped 2 bases and J dropped 7 bases, with 11 bases sitting between them. This CDR3 region has 13 residues.

The chain joins TRBV20-1 to TRBJ1-1; D remains ambiguous. CDR3 length equals 13 residues. Trimming cost V 1 base and J 1 base, with 7 bases left between them. In germline, CDR1 is DFQATT, CDR2 SNEGSKA (reference sequence). The CDR3, as DNA: TGCAGTGCTAGAGTCTCAGGGAACACTGAAGCTTTCTTT. Translating gives CSARVSGNTEAFF.

This clonotype was counted a few times. This chain joins TRBV27 and TRBJ2-1; D is unresolved. Germline CDR1 MNHEY, CDR2 SMNVEV (reference sequence). Trimming stripped 8 bases from V and 6 bases from J, with 14 bases between. This CDR3 is built from 13 residues. The CDR3, as DNA: TGTGCCAGCCACCTAGTATCTGGCAATGAGCAGTTCTTC. Translated: CASHLVSGNEQFF.

The V gene is TRBV12-3 or TRBV12-4, the J gene TRBJ1-2; weak D call: TRBD1 (5 bases). V was shortened by 5 bases and J by 8 bases, with 12 bases between the two germline ends. The CDR3 loop spans 12 amino acids. The DNA of the CDR3 is TGTGCCAGCAGTAGGGACGGCGAAGGCTACACCTTC. Protein sequence: CASSRDGEGYTF.

In this sample, this clonotype turned up once. V is TRBV28 and J is TRBJ2-7, with a possible D match to TRBD2 (6 bases). V lost 5 bases and J lost 7, with 15 bases in between. Germline CDR1 and CDR2: MDHEN and SYDVKM. The CDR3 runs 13 residues. For the CDR3, the DNA is TGTGCCAGCAGTCCCCTAGAAGGGAGGGAGCAGTACTTC. It codes for CASSPLEGREQYF.

This clonotype was seen ten or more times. The V gene is TRBV28, the J gene TRBJ2-7, with no clear D. Germline values: CDR1 MDHEN, CDR2 SYDVKM. This CDR3 has 14 amino acids. The V end lost 5 bases, the J end lost 2 bases, and 13 bases lay between the germline ends. As DNA, the CDR3 is TGTGCCAGCAGTGCTCATCATTTGACCTACGAGCAGTACGTC. Translated, it gives CASSAHHLTYEQYV.

This clonotype showed up just once. V usage is TRBV6-5 and J usage is TRBJ1-5; 9 nucleotides match TRBD1. The CDR3 has 14 residues. The germline CDR1 and CDR2 sequences are MNHEY and SVGAGI. Losses at the gene ends were 6 bases for V and 1 base for J; bases not matched to a gene: 1. The CDR3 coding sequence is TGTGCCAGCAGGGACAGGGGAAGCAATCAGCCCCAGCATTTT. Translating gives CASRDRGSNQPQHF.

The chain couples TRBV28 to TRBJ2-5; 8 nucleotides align to TRBD2. This CDR3 spans 14 amino acids. Looked up from germline, CDR1 is MDHEN and CDR2 is SYDVKM. The V gene end was trimmed by 7 bases and the J gene end by 1 base; junction bases not matched to a gene: 5. DNA for the CDR3: TGTGCCAGCAACCCCGGGGGGGGCCAAGAGACCCAGTACTTC. This encodes CASNPGGGQETQYF. Using reference TRBV28 and TRBJ2-5 for the parts outside the CDR3, the full variable domain is DVKVTQSSRYLVKRTGEKVFLECVQDMDHENMFWYRQDPGLGLRLIYFSYDVKMKEKGDIPEGYSVSREKKERFSLILESASTNQTSMYLCASNPGGGQETQYFGPGTRLLVL.

The rearrangement uses TRBV6-1 and TRBJ2-5, with D perhaps TRBD2 (6 bases). Germline CDR1 MNHNS, CDR2 SASEGT. This CDR3 is built from 14 residues. Trimming removed 3 bases at V and 2 bases at J, with 10 bases between. The CDR3 spells CASSEQGRQETQYF. DNA of the CDR3: TGTGCCAGCAGTGAGCAAGGGAGGCAAGAGACCCAGTACTTC.

This clonotype appeared a few times. The gene calls are TRBV20-1 and TRBJ2-2, with D possibly matching TRBD2 (5 bases). CDR3 length: 11 residues. The V end lost 3 bases, the J end lost 6 bases, and 5 bases lay between the germline ends. CDR1 and CDR2 from the germline V gene are DFQATT and SNEGSKA (reference sequence). CDR3 in DNA: TGCAGTGCTAGTAGCGCCGGGGAGCTGTTTTTT. Translation gives CSASSAGELFF.

The chain is built from TRBV9 and TRBJ1-2; D unclear. The CDR3 is 16 residues long. V dropped 0 bases and J dropped 1 base, with 13 bases sitting between them. In germline, CDR1 is SGDLS, CDR2 YYNGEE. CDR3 sequence reads: CASSVDENRFNYGYTF. The CDR3 DNA sequence: TGTGCCAGCAGCGTAGATGAGAACAGATTTAACTATGGCTACACCTTC. The full variable domain, rest sourced from reference TRBV9 and TRBJ1-2, is DSGVTQTPKHLITATGQRVTLRCSPRSGDLSVYWYQQSLDQGLQFLIQYYNGEERAKGNILERFSAQQFPDLHSELNLSSLELGDSALYFCASSVDENRFNYGYTFGSGTRLTVV.

V and J are TRBV20-1 and TRBJ1-1; weak D call: TRBD1 (5 bases). The CDR3 extends over 12 amino acids. Trimming removed 6 bases at V and 8 bases at J, with 16 bases between. CDR1 DFQATT and CDR2 SNEGSKA come from the germline V gene (reference sequence). CDR3 coding DNA: TGCAGTGCAGCCCTGAGGGGCGGAGAAGCTTTCTTT. Encoded protein: CSAALRGGEAFF.

This clonotype was detected only a few times. The chain is built from TRBV15 and TRBJ1-2; TRBD1 matches 9 bases. This CDR3 is 15 amino acids long. Trimming removed 0 bases from V and 7 bases from J; junction bases left unmatched: 6. CDR1 LNHNV and CDR2 YYDKDF come from the germline V gene (reference sequence). The CDR3 DNA follows: TGTGCCACCAGCAGAGATCACGGGGACAGGGCTGGCTACACCTTC. Amino acid sequence: CATSRDHGDRAGYTF. Full variable domain (rest looked up from reference TRBV15 and TRBJ1-2): DAMVIQNPRYQVTQFGKPVTLSCSQTLNHNVMYWYQQKSSQAPKLLFHYYDKDFNNEADTPDNFQSRRPNTSFCFLDIRSPGLGDTAMYLCATSRDHGDRAGYTFGSGTRLTVV.

The J gene is TRBJ1-1, the V gene TRBV4-2, with a tentative D call TRBD1 (5 bases). In germline, CDR1 is LGHNA, CDR2 YNFKEQ. The CDR3 sequence is 15 residues long. V dropped 3 bases and J dropped 0 bases, with 11 bases sitting between them. The CDR3 loop is CASSQGGDVNTEAFF. The CDR3 region has the DNA TGTGCCAGCAGCCAGGGAGGGGATGTGAACACTGAAGCTTTCTTT.

The gene calls are TRBV4-1 and TRBJ1-6; TRBD1 aligns across 9 bases. CDR1 is MGHRA, CDR2 YSYEKL, per germline. V was pared by 5 bases and J by 6 bases, with 5 bases of the junction left unmatched. CDR3 length: 15 amino acids. The CDR3 nucleotides read TGCGCCAGCAGCTTACAGGGGGCGTCTAATTCACCCCTCCACTTT. This encodes CASSLQGASNSPLHF.

This clonotype was observed a few times. The chain couples TRBV5-6 to TRBJ1-1; TRBD1 might be the D (5 bases). The CDR3 consists of 16 residues. Germline V gives CDR1 SGHDT, CDR2 YYEEEE. Trimming shortened V by 1 base and J by 5 bases, and 18 bases separated the two germline ends. The CDR3 DNA follows: TGTGCCAGCAGCTTGCCGGGACTTGCTGGGAGGACTGAAGCTTTCTTT. Amino acid sequence: CASSLPGLAGRTEAFF.

The chain is built from TRBV12-3 or TRBV12-4 and TRBJ1-6, with D possibly being TRBD1 (6 bases). This CDR3 comprises 17 residues. V lost 0 bases and J lost 1, with 10 bases in between. CDR3 region: CASSLAWTVSYNSPLHF. In nucleotides, the CDR3 is TGTGCCAGCAGTTTAGCTTGGACAGTGTCCTATAATTCACCCCTCCACTTT.

This chain links TRBV12-3 or TRBV12-4 with TRBJ2-4, with 8 nucleotides matching TRBD2. V lost 10 bases, J lost 6 bases, and 5 bases stayed unmatched. This CDR3 region has 12 residues. The CDR3 reads CATNRGGNIQYF. The CDR3 nucleotides are TGTGCCACCAACCGGGGGGGAAACATTCAGTACTTC.

There are a few counts of this clonotype. V is TRBV20-1 and J is TRBJ1-2; D remains ambiguous. The length of the CDR3 is 14 residues. V shed 0 bases and J shed 1 base, with 9 bases lying between them. CDR1 is DFQATT and CDR2 is SNEGSKA in the germline V gene (reference sequence). CDR3 residues: CSARDPNRNYGYTF. CDR3 in DNA: TGCAGTGCTAGAGACCCAAACCGTAACTATGGCTACACCTTC.

This clonotype was observed many times. The chain has TRBV9 and TRBJ1-6; D gene uncertain. The CDR3 totals 13 residues. Trimming shortened V by 4 bases and J by 8 bases, and 10 bases separated the two germline ends. Germline loops: CDR1 SGDLS, CDR2 YYNGEE. CDR3 sequence reads: CASSQVQDSPLHF. For the CDR3, the DNA is TGTGCCAGCAGCCAAGTACAAGATTCACCCCTCCACTTT.

The V and J genes are TRBV25-1 and TRBJ1-2; D not certain. From germline, CDR1 is MGHDK and CDR2 SYGVNS. The CDR3 spans 14 residues. Between the trimmed V and J ends, which lost 4 bases and 2 bases, there was a span of 11 bases. The CDR3 here is CASSVGSQNYGYTF. CDR3 coding DNA: TGTGCCAGCAGTGTGGGTAGTCAAAACTATGGCTACACCTTC.

This clonotype was seen only a few times. The chain carries TRBV29-1 and TRBJ1-1; D not resolved. Deletions cut 7 bases from V and 8 bases from J, with 17 bases between. Germline V gene lookup returns CDR1 SQVTM and CDR2 ANQGSEA. The CDR3 totals 12 residues. The CDR3 DNA reads TGCAGCGCTTCGGGTCGGGAGGAGGAAGCTTTCTTT. Its translation is CSASGREEEAFF. The full variable domain, with the rest looked up from reference TRBV29-1 and TRBJ1-1, is SAVISQKPSRDICQRGTSLTIQCQVDSQVTMMFWYRQQPGQSLTLIATANQGSEATYESGFVIDKFPISRPNLTFSTLTVSNMSPEDSSIYLCSASGREEEAFFGQGTRLTVV.

The genes are TRBV4-1 and TRBJ2-2; D remains unclear. Germline V gives CDR1 MGHRA, CDR2 YSYEKL. Trimming took off 4 bases at V and 4 bases at J, with 16 bases between the two ends. The CDR3 has 16 residues. CDR3 loop: CASSLTPISPTGELFF. CDR3 in DNA: TGCGCCAGCAGCCTGACCCCAATTAGCCCCACCGGGGAGCTGTTTTTT.

This clonotype was observed a few times. The rearrangement links TRBV10-3 to TRBJ2-5; 10 bases map to TRBD1. After removal of 8 bases from V and 5 bases from J, the junction contained 5 bases not matched to a gene. This CDR3 comprises 13 residues. Germline V gene lookup returns CDR1 ENHRY and CDR2 SYGVKD. The CDR3 DNA sequence: TGTGCCATCGGACAGGGGGGATGGGAGACCCAGTACTTC. This sequence encodes CAIGQGGWETQYF.

This clonotype was counted between two and nine times. The chain recombines TRBV9 with TRBJ1-1; D may be TRBD1 (6 bases). V shed 0 bases and J shed 0 bases, with 15 bases lying between them. The germline gives CDR1 SGDLS, CDR2 YYNGEE. CDR3 length: 17 residues. CDR3 protein: CASSVAPWGAMNTEAFF. For the CDR3, the DNA is TGTGCCAGCAGCGTAGCCCCTTGGGGGGCCATGAACACTGAAGCTTTCTTT.

This clonotype was detected only once. This chain links TRBV6-5 with TRBJ2-3; tentatively, D is TRBD1 (6 bases). The V gene's germline CDR1 is MNHEY and CDR2 SVGAGI. V was pared by 2 bases and J by 3 bases, with 15 bases between. The CDR3 spans 16 residues. The CDR3: CASSYGAGTLTDTQYF. The CDR3 coding sequence is TGTGCCAGCAGTTACGGAGCCGGGACATTAACAGATACGCAGTATTTT.

A few counts support this clonotype. The chain carries TRBV4-1 and TRBJ2-5; either TRBD1 or TRBD2 may fit D (5 bases each). Germline loops: CDR1 MGHRA, CDR2 YSYEKL. CDR3 length equals 15 residues. V lost 8 bases and J lost 4, with 20 bases in between. Written as DNA, the CDR3 is TGCGCCAGCGGCAGAGGGGCGGGTTTGGGAGAGACCCAGTACTTC. This encodes CASGRGAGLGETQYF.

This clonotype came up a few times. V gene TRBV20-1 combines with J gene TRBJ1-2; tentatively, D is TRBD1 (6 bases). The germline V gene has CDR1 DFQATT and CDR2 SNEGSKA (reference sequence). V was cut by 1 base and J by 7 bases, with 10 bases left in between. The CDR3 has 12 residues. CDR3 DNA: TGCAGTGCTAGAGGGGGGCAGTCTGGCTACACCTTC. Translation: CSARGGQSGYTF.

This chain connects TRBV7-2 to TRBJ2-7; D gene unclear. This CDR3 is 14 amino acids long. V lost 2 bases and J lost 3, with 11 bases in between. Germline V gives CDR1 SGHTA, CDR2 FQGNSA. DNA of the CDR3: TGTGCCAGCAGCTTACTCCCCCCCCACTACGAGCAGTACTTC. The encoded protein is CASSLLPPHYEQYF.

The CDR3 reads CASSLSVGSSYNEQFF. CDR3 DNA: TGCGCCAGCAGCCTCTCGGTCGGCAGCTCCTACAATGAGCAGTTCTTC. This chain joins TRBV4-3 and TRBJ2-1; D remains ambiguous. Per the germline V gene, CDR1 is LGHNA and CDR2 is YSLEER. This CDR3 has 16 residues. V was clipped by 4 bases and J by 0 bases, with 13 bases between them.